The 12 T cell receptor beta chains reported below all come from one sample, sequenced in a study of T-cell reconstitution after alpha-beta-depleted transplantation in children. Unique molecular identifiers were used to barcode this TCRbeta library. MiXCR, applied by TCRdb to the PCR reads, yields one record per CDR3 protein. Altogether nearly 400,000 distinct CDR3 sequences are present, roughly 20% being singletons, with the ten largest covering 3% to 4%. The sequencing here drew on PBMCs from the stem cell graft donor, taken from the stem cell graft. Receptor source: a human donor who donated a stem cell graft to a child with acute myeloid leukemia.

This clonotype was counted at least ten times. The chain is built from TRBV12-3 or TRBV12-4 and TRBJ2-1; D ambiguous. The CDR3 extends over 12 amino acids. The V and J ends lost 6 bases and 5 bases respectively, with 8 bases between them. CDR3 sequence reads: CASRSSHNEQFF. The CDR3 DNA is TGTGCCAGCAGGTCCAGTCACAATGAGCAGTTCTTC.

This clonotype came up a few times. The gene calls are TRBV20-1 and TRBJ1-2; possibly TRBD1 for D (5 bases). The V and J ends lost 1 base and 8 bases respectively, with 14 bases between them. Germline assignment: CDR1 DFQATT and CDR2 SNEGSKA (reference sequence). The CDR3 is 13 residues long. The CDR3, as DNA: TGCAGTGCTAGAGCTTTGGGGGAGAACGGCTACACCTTC. This sequence encodes CSARALGENGYTF.

This chain connects TRBV7-9 to TRBJ2-3; the D is unclear. The germline CDR1 and CDR2 sequences are SEHNR and FQNEAQ (reference sequence). The CDR3 spans 17 residues. Deletions cut 5 bases from V and 2 bases from J, with 20 bases between. CDR3 nucleotide sequence: TGTGCCAGCAGCAACCCCCTCTGGCGGCCTATCACAGATACGCAGTATTTT. This sequence encodes CASSNPLWRPITDTQYF. Supplemented by reference TRBV7-9 and TRBJ2-3, the full variable domain reads DTGVSQNPRHKITKRGQNVTFRCDPISEHNRLYWYRQTLGQGPEFLTYFQNEAQLEKSRLLSDRFSAERPKGSFSTLEIQRTEQGDSAMYLCASSNPLWRPITDTQYFGPGTRLTVL.

A few counts support this clonotype. The chain joins TRBV20-1 to TRBJ2-3; TRBD2 aligns across 8 bases. Trimming removed 5 bases from V and 0 bases from J; junction bases left unmatched: 4. From germline, CDR1 is DFQATT and CDR2 SNEGSKA (reference sequence). The CDR3 sequence is 14 residues long. The CDR3 loop reads CSAWERESTDTQYF. CDR3 DNA sequence: TGCAGTGCTTGGGAGCGGGAGAGCACAGATACGCAGTATTTT.

V gene TRBV7-9 combines with J gene TRBJ2-1; 7 nucleotides align to TRBD2. The V segment lost 5 bases and the J segment 10 bases; nucleotides outside the gene matches: 11. The CDR3 extends over 14 amino acids. CDR1 and CDR2 (germline): SEHNR, FQNEAQ (reference sequence). The CDR3 here is CASSGGGILREQFF. CDR3 sequence (DNA): TGTGCCAGCAGCGGGGGGGGAATCCTGCGCGAGCAGTTCTTC.

This clonotype has more than one count but fewer than ten. The chain joins TRBV20-1 to TRBJ1-5, with a weak D call TRBD1 (6 bases). The CDR3 has 14 amino acids. Germline V gene sequence: CDR1 DFQATT, CDR2 SNEGSKA (reference sequence). Trimming took off 0 bases at V and 2 bases at J, with 8 bases between the two ends. This CDR3 is CSARDPGGNQPQHF. The CDR3, as DNA: TGCAGTGCTAGAGATCCAGGGGGCAATCAGCCCCAGCATTTT.

This chain connects TRBV5-1 to TRBJ2-7; 8 nucleotides align to TRBD2. Trimming cost V 4 bases and J 2 bases; bases outside gene matches: 8. Germline values: CDR1 SGHRS, CDR2 YFSETQ. The CDR3 totals 15 residues. CDR3 loop: CASSSGGPRPYEQYF. CDR3 coding DNA: TGCGCCAGCAGCAGCGGGGGACCGAGACCCTACGAGCAGTACTTC. Variable domain in full (rest from reference TRBV5-1 and TRBJ2-7): KAGVTQTPRYLIKTRGQQVTLSCSPISGHRSVSWYQQTPGQGLQFLFEYFSETQRNKGNFPGRFSGRQFSNSRSEMNVSTLELGDSALYLCASSSGGPRPYEQYFGPGTRLTVT.

This clonotype has a handful of counts. The rearrangement joins TRBV12-3 or TRBV12-4 to TRBJ1-2; TRBD1 might be the D (5 bases). This CDR3 has 14 residues. V was shortened by 1 base and J by 4 bases, with 10 bases between the two germline ends. CDR3 DNA sequence: TGTGCCAGCAGTTTAGGGACATACTTCTATGGCTACACCTTC. This encodes CASSLGTYFYGYTF.

This clonotype was observed a few times. The V gene is TRBV6-1, the J gene TRBJ2-1, with 7 nucleotides matching TRBD2. V lost 3 bases, J lost 2 bases, and 4 bases stayed unmatched. Germline-derived CDR1 and CDR2 are MNHNS and SASEGT. The CDR3 has 15 residues. The CDR3 DNA follows: TGTGCCAGCAGTGAGGCGGGAGAGGCCTACAATGAGCAGTTCTTC. Its protein product is CASSEAGEAYNEQFF.

This chain connects TRBV20-1 to TRBJ2-3; 10 bases are a match to TRBD2. J gave up 5 bases and V 6 bases, and 8 bases lay outside the gene matches. This CDR3 spans 14 amino acids. Germline CDR1 is DFQATT and CDR2 is SNEGSKA (reference sequence). CDR3 protein: CSAPGTSERDTQYF. In DNA form, the CDR3 reads TGCAGTGCCCCAGGGACTAGCGAGAGAGATACGCAGTATTTT.

This clonotype was seen repeatedly, ten times or more. The V call is TRBV29-1, the J call TRBJ2-7, with D unclear. Germline V CDR1 and CDR2: SQVTM, ANQGSEA. The CDR3 is 11 residues long. The V and J ends lost 4 bases and 2 bases respectively, with 6 bases between them. The CDR3 sequence: CSVAGPYEQYF. DNA of the CDR3: TGCAGCGTTGCCGGCCCCTACGAGCAGTACTTC.

This clonotype was found many times. CDR3 sequence (DNA): TGTGCCAGCACCGAGGACAGGGGAACCGATACGCAGTATTTT. Its translation: CASTEDRGTDTQYF. The rearrangement uses TRBV6-1 and TRBJ2-3; 9 bases line up with TRBD1. The CDR3 totals 14 residues. Germline values: CDR1 MNHNS, CDR2 SASEGT. J was trimmed by 6 bases and V by 7 bases; bases with no gene match: 8.